The 9 T cell receptor beta chains in this list originate from one sample, sequenced in a study of blood T cells in healthy people across ages. The authors ran a second PCR of about 6 to 11 cycles using a sample-barcoded 5' primer and a J-beta primer mix. MiXCR, applied by TCRdb to the 5' RACE reads, yields one record per CDR3 protein. The repertoire holds about 1.7 million distinct CDR3 sequences, with 28% as singletons. Input material: blood. Source of these receptors: a woman aged 25 to 39 in good health.

This chain uses TRBV20-1 with TRBJ1-1; D is uncertain. The germline gives CDR1 DFQATT, CDR2 SNEGSKA (reference sequence). Trimming pared 0 bases from V and 1 base from J, leaving 9 bases between. CDR3 length: 14 residues. CDR3 in DNA: TGCAGTGCTAGAGATCAAGGGTCGAACACTGAAGCTTTCTTT. This encodes CSARDQGSNTEAFF.

This sequence joins TRBV6-4 and TRBJ2-1; D gene unclear. The CDR3 extends over 13 amino acids. V lost 4 bases and J 4 bases, leaving 8 bases between the germline ends. Germline assignment: CDR1 MRHNA and CDR2 SNTAGT. The CDR3 spells CASSVTAYNEQFF. CDR3 DNA: TGTGCCAGCAGTGTTACAGCGTACAATGAGCAGTTCTTC.

The chain employs TRBV28 and TRBJ2-5, with 9 bases fitting TRBD1. Judging by the DNA end, TRBJ2-7 fits better; the J call may be wrong. CDR3 size: 14 residues. From germline, CDR1 is MDHEN and CDR2 SYDVKM. The CDR3 is CASRPGQGGYEQYF. The CDR3 bases are TGTGCCAGCAGGCCGGGACAGGGTGGTTACGAGCAGTACTTC.

The J gene is TRBJ1-2, the V gene TRBV5-1, with TRBD1 as a possible D gene (5 bases). CDR3 length equals 17 residues. CDR1 and CDR2 from the germline V gene are SGHRS and YFSETQ. The V end lost 4 bases, the J end lost 3 bases, and 22 bases lay between the germline ends. The CDR3 bases are TGCGCCAGCAGCGTTTCGGACAACCCTAATCGACACTATGGCTACACCTTC. Protein sequence: CASSVSDNPNRHYGYTF.

This clonotype showed up just a few times. The chain couples TRBV12-3 or TRBV12-4 to TRBJ1-2; possible D gene TRBD1, 6 bases. The CDR3 length is 12 residues. V lost 3 bases, J lost 8 bases, and 10 bases lay in between. This CDR3 reads CASSFNREGYTF. The CDR3 region has the DNA TGTGCCAGCAGTTTTAACAGGGAAGGCTACACCTTC.

V usage is TRBV18 and J usage is TRBJ2-3, with D possibly called TRBD1 or TRBD2 (6 bases each). The germline V and J ends were trimmed by 6 bases and 14 bases, with 21 bases remaining between them. There are 13 residues in the CDR3. The germline V gene encodes CDR1 KGHSH and CDR2 LQKENI. The CDR3 region has the DNA TGTGCCAGCTCGCCCGGGGGCGCAGACTGGACGTATTTT. Translated: CASSPGGADWTYF.

The rearrangement joins TRBV5-6 to TRBJ1-5; D is unclear. The germline gives CDR1 SGHDT, CDR2 YYEEEE. The V end lost 3 bases, the J end lost 8 bases, and 15 bases lay between the germline ends. This CDR3 is built from 14 residues. Here the CDR3 reads CASSSSETWKPQHF. The CDR3 DNA reads TGTGCCAGCAGCTCATCAGAGACCTGGAAGCCCCAGCATTTT.

This clonotype was counted ten times or more. V usage is TRBV5-1 and J usage is TRBJ2-7, with 7 bases identical to TRBD2. CDR3 length: 14 residues. J gave up 3 bases and V 4 bases, and 7 bases lay outside the gene matches. CDR1 is SGHRS, CDR2 YFSETQ, per germline. Written as DNA, the CDR3 is TGCGCCAGCAGCCTCTATGGGGGGGGCTACGAGCAGTACTTC. Its protein is CASSLYGGGYEQYF. Full variable domain (outside the CDR3, taken from reference TRBV5-1 and TRBJ2-7): KAGVTQTPRYLIKTRGQQVTLSCSPISGHRSVSWYQQTPGQGLQFLFEYFSETQRNKGNFPGRFSGRQFSNSRSEMNVSTLELGDSALYLCASSLYGGGYEQYFGPGTRLTVT.

To note about this clonotype: This may be a read error: a much more frequent sequence differs by one nucleotide. J is TRBJ2-1 and V is TRBV2; 8 nucleotides match TRBD1. The CDR3 has 13 amino acids. Per germline, CDR1 SNHLY and CDR2 FYNNEI. Losses at the gene ends were 5 bases for V and 12 bases for J; bases not matched to a gene: 9. For the CDR3, the DNA is TGTGCCAGCAGTTGGACAGGGTGGGGTGGGCAGTTCTTC. It encodes CASSWTGWGGQFF.